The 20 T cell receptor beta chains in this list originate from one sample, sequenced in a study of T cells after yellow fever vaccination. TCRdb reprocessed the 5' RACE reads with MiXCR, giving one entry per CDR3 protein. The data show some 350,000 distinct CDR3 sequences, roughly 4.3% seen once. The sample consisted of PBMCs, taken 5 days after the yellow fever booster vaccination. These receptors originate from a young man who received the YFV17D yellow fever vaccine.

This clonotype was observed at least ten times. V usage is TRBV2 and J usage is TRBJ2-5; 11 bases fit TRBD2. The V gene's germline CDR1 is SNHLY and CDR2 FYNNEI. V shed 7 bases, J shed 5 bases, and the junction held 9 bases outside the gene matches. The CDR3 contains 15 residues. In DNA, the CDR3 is TGTGCCAGCAAAGTAGCGGGGGGGCCCGGGGAGACCCAGTACTTC. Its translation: CASKVAGGPGETQYF.

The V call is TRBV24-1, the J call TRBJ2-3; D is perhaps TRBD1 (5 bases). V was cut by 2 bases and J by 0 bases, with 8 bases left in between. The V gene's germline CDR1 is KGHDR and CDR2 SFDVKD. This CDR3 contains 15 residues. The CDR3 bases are TGTGCCACCAGTGATTGGGGCGGTAGCACAGATACGCAGTATTTT. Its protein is CATSDWGGSTDTQYF.

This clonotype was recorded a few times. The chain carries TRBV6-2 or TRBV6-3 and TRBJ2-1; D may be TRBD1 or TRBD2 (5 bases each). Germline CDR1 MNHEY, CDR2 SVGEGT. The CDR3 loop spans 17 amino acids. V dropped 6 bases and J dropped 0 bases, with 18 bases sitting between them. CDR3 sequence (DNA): TGTGCCAGCAGCCCCCGGGACCTCACAAGCTCCTACAATGAGCAGTTCTTC. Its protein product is CASSPRDLTSSYNEQFF.

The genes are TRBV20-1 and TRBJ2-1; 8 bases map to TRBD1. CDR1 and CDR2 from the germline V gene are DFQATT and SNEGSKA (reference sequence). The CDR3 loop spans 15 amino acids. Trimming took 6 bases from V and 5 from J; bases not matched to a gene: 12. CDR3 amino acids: CSAPGRDRLHNEQFF. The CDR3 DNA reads TGCAGTGCCCCAGGACGGGACAGGCTTCACAATGAGCAGTTCTTC.

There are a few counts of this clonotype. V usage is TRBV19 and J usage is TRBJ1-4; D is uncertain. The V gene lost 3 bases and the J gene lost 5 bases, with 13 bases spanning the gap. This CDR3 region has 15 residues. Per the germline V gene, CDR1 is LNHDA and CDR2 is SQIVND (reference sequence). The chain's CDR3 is CASSMSGLRNEKLFF. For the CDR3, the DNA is TGTGCCAGTAGTATGTCGGGTCTCCGGAATGAAAAACTGTTTTTT.

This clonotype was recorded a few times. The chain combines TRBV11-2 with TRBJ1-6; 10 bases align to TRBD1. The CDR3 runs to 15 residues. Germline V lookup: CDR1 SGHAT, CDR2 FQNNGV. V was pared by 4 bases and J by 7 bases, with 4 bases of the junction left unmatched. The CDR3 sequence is CASSSPGQGNSPLHF. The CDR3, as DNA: TGTGCCAGCAGCTCCCCGGGACAGGGGAATTCACCCCTCCACTTT.

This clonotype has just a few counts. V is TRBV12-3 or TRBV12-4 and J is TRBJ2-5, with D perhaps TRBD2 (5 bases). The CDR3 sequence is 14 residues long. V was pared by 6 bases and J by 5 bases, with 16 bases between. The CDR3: CASSPVGVGETQYF. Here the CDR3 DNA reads TGTGCCAGCAGCCCGGTCGGGGTGGGGGAGACCCAGTACTTC.

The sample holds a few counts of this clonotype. Here the CDR3 reads CASSLQRGNTEAFF. CDR3 in DNA: TGTGCCAGCAGCTTACAAAGAGGGAACACTGAAGCTTTCTTT. This chain links TRBV7-9 with TRBJ1-1, with D hard to call. The CDR3 contains 14 residues. Germline CDR1 reads SEHNR; CDR2 reads FQNEAQ (reference sequence). With 2 bases removed from V and 1 base from J, the gap between germline ends came to 8 bases.

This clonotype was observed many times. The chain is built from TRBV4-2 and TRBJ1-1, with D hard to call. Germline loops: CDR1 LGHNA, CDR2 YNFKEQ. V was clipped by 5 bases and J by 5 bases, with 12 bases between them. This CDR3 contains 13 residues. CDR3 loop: CASSAGGRTEAFF. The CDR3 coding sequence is TGTGCCAGCAGCGCAGGAGGGCGTACTGAAGCTTTCTTT.

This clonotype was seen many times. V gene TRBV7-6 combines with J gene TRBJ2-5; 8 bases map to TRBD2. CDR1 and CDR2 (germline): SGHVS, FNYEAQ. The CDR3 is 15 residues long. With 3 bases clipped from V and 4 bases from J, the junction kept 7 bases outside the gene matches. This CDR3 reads CASSFGGGPSETQYF. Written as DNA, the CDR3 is TGTGCCAGCAGCTTCGGCGGGGGGCCGTCAGAGACCCAGTACTTC.

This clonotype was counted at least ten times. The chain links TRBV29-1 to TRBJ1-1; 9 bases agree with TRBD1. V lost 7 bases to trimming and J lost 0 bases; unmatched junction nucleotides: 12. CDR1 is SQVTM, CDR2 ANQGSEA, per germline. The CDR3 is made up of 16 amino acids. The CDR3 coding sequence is TGCAGCGCCGAGGGACAGGGATACGGTATGAACACTGAAGCTTTCTTT. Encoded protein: CSAEGQGYGMNTEAFF.

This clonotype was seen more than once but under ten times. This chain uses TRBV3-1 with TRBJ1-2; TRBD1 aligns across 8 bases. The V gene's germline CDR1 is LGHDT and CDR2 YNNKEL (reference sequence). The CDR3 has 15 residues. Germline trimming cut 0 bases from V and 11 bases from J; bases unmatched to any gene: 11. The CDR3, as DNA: TGTGCCAGCAGCCAAGAAGGGACAGGCAACTTTGGGTACACCTTC. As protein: CASSQEGTGNFGYTF.

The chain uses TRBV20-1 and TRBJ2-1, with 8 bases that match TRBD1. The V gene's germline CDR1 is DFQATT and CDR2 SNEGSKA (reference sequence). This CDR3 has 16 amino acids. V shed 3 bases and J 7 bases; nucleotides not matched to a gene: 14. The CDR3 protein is CSASLGGQAVRNEQFF. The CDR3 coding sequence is TGCAGTGCTAGCCTAGGGGGACAGGCGGTGCGGAATGAGCAGTTCTTC.

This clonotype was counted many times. CDR3: CASSGTFKETQYF. CDR3 in DNA: TGTGCCAGCAGCGGGACTTTTAAAGAGACCCAGTACTTC. V usage is TRBV12-3 or TRBV12-4 and J usage is TRBJ2-5; D is possibly TRBD2 (6 bases). Trimming removed 6 bases at V and 3 bases at J, with 11 bases between. The CDR3 sequence is 13 residues long.

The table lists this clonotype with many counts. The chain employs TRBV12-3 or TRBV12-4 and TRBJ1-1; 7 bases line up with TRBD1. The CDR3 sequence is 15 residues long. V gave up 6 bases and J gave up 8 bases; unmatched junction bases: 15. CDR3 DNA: TGTGCCAGCAGACTGACCCGACAGGGCGGGAGGGAAGCTTTCTTT. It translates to CASRLTRQGGREAFF.

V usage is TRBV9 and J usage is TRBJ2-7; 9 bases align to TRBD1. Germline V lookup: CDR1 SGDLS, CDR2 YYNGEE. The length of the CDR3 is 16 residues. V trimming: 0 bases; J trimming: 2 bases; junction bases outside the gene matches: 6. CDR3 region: CASSVEWTGAPYEQYF. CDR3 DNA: TGTGCCAGCAGCGTAGAATGGACAGGGGCCCCCTACGAGCAGTACTTC.

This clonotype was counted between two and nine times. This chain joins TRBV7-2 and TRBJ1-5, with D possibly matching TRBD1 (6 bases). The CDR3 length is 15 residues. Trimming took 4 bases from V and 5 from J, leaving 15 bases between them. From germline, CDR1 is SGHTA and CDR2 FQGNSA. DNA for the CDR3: TGTGCCAGCAGCTCTTACGGACAGAATTATCAGCCCCAGCATTTT. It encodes CASSSYGQNYQPQHF.

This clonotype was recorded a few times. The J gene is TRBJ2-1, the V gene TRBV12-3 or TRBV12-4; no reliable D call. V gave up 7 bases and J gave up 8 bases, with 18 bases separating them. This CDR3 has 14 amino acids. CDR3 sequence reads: CASTPQALRYEQFF. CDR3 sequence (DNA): TGTGCCAGCACTCCCCAGGCCCTTCGGTATGAGCAGTTCTTC.

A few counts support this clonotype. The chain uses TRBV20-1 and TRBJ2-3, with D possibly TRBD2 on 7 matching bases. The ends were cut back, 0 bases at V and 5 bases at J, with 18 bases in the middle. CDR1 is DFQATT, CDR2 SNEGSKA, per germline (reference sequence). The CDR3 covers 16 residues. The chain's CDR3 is CSARDGGAWRGDTQYF. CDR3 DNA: TGCAGTGCTAGAGATGGGGGGGCCTGGCGGGGAGATACGCAGTATTTT.

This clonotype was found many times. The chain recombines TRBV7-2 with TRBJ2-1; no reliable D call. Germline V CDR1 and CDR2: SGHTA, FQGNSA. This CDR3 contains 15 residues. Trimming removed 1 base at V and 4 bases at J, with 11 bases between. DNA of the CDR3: TGTGCCAGCAGCTTAGGGCTGCCCGCATACAATGAGCAGTTCTTC. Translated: CASSLGLPAYNEQFF.